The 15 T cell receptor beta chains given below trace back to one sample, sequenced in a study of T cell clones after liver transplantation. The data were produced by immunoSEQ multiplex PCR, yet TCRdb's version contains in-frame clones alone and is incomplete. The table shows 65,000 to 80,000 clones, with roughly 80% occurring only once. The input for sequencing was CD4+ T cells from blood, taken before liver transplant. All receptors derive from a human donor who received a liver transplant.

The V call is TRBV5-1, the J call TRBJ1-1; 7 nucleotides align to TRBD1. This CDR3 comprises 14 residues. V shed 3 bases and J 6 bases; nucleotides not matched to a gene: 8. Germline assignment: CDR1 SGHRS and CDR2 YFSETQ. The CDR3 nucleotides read TGCGCCAGCAGCTCCGACAGGGTGGAAGCTGAAGCTTTCTTT. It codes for CASSSDRVEAEAFF.

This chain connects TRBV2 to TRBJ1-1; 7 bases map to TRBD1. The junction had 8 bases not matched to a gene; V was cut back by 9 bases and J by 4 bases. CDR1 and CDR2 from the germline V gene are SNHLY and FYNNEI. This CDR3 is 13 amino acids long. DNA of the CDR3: TGTGCCAGTGGGGAGACAGGGAGCACTGAAGCTTTCTTT. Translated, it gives CASGETGSTEAFF. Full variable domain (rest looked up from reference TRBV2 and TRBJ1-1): EPEVTQTPSHQVTQMGQEVILRCVPISNHLYFYWYRQILGQKVEFLVSFYNNEISEKSEIFDDQFSVERPDGSNFTLKIRSTKLEDSAMYFCASGETGSTEAFFGQGTRLTVV.

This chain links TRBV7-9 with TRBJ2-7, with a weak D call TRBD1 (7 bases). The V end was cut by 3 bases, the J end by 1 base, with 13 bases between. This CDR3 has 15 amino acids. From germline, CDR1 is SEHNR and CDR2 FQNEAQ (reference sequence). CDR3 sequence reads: CASSFRAGGSYEQYF. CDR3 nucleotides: TGTGCCAGCAGCTTTAGGGCAGGGGGGTCCTACGAGCAGTACTTC. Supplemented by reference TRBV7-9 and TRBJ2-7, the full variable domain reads DTGVSQNPRHKITKRGQNVTFRCDPISEHNRLYWYRQTLGQGPEFLTYFQNEAQLEKSRLLSDRFSAERPKGSFSTLEIQRTEQGDSAMYLCASSFRAGGSYEQYFGPGTRLTVT.

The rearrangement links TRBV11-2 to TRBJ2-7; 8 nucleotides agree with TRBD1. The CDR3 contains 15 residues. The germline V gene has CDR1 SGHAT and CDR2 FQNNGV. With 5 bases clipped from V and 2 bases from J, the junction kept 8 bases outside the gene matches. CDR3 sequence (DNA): TGTGCCAGCAGCCCGGGACAGGCGGCCCCCTACGAGCAGTACTTC. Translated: CASSPGQAAPYEQYF.

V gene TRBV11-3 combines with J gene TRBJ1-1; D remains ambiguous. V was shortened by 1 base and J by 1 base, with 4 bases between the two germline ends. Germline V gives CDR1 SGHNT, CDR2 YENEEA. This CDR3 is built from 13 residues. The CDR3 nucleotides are TGTGCCAGCAGCTTAGGGGGGAACACTGAAGCTTTCTTT. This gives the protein CASSLGGNTEAFF.

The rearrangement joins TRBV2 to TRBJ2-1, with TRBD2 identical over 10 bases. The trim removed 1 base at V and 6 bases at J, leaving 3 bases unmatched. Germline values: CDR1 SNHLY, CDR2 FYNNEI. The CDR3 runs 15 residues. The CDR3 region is CASSEELAGSNEQFF. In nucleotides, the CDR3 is TGTGCCAGCAGTGAAGAACTAGCGGGGTCCAATGAGCAGTTCTTC.

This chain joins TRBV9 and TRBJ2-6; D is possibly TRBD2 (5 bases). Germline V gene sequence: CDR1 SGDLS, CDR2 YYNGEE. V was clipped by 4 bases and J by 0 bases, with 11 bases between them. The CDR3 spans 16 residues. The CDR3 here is CASSPFSVSGANVLTF. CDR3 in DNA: TGTGCCAGCAGCCCCTTTAGCGTCTCTGGGGCCAACGTCCTGACTTTC.

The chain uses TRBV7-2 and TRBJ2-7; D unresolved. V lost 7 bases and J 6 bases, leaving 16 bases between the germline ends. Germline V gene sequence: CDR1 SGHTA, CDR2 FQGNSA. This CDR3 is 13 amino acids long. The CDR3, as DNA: TGTGCCAGCACGAGCAGGTCGGGCATCGAGCAGTACTTC. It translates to CASTSRSGIEQYF.

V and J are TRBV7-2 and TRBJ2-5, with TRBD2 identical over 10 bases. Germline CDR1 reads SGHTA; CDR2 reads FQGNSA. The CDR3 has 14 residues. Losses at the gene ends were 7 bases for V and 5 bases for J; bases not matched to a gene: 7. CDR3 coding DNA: TGTGCCAGCACCCGAGCGGGAGGGGGGGAGACCCAGTACTTC. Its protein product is CASTRAGGGETQYF.

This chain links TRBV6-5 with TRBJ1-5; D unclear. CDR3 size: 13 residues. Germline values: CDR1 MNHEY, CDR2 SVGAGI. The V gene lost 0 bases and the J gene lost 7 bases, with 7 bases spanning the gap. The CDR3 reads CASSYSAYQPQHF. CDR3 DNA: TGTGCCAGCAGTTACTCGGCATACCAGCCCCAGCATTTT.

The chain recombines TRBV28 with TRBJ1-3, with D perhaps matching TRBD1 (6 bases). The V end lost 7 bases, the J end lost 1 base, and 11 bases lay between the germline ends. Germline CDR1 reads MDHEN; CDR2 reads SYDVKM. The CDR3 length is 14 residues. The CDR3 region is CASTLQGSGNTIYF. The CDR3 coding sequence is TGTGCCAGCACCCTGCAGGGGTCTGGAAACACCATATATTTT. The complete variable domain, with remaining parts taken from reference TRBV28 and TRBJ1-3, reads DVKVTQSSRYLVKRTGEKVFLECVQDMDHENMFWYRQDPGLGLRLIYFSYDVKMKEKGDIPEGYSVSREKKERFSLILESASTNQTSMYLCASTLQGSGNTIYFGEGSWLTVV.

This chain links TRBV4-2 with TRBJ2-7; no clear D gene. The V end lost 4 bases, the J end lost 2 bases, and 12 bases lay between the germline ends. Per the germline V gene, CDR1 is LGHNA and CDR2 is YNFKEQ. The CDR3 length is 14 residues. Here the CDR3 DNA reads TGTGCCAGCAGCCCCCTCGGGTCGACCTACGAGCAGTACTTC. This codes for CASSPLGSTYEQYF.

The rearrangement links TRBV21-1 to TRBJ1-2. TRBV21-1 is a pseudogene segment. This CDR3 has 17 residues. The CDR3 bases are TGTGCCAGCAGCAAAGGCCCCCCCGGGGTGGTGGACTATGGCTACACCTTC. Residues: CASSKGPPGVVDYGYTF.

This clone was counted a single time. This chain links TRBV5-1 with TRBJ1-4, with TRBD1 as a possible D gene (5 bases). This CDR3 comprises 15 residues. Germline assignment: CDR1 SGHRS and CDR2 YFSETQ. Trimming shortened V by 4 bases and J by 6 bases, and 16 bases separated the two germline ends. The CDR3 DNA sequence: TGCGCCAGCAGCGTAAAGGGGTCCGCAGATGAAAAACTGTTTTTT. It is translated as CASSVKGSADEKLFF.

The CDR3 is CASSTGHGETQYF. The DNA for the CDR3 is TGTGCCAGCAGCACCGGACATGGGGAGACCCAGTACTTC. This rearrangement joins TRBV5-4 to TRBJ2-5; D might be TRBD1 (5 bases). CDR3 length: 13 amino acids. CDR1 SGHNT and CDR2 YYREEE come from the germline V gene (reference sequence). V was pared by 4 bases and J by 5 bases, with 12 bases between.